A single sample is the source of the 32 T cell receptor beta chains below, sequenced in a study of T cells after yellow fever vaccination. TCRdb ran MiXCR on the 5' RACE reads and lists one entry per CDR3 protein. The data show around 140,000 distinct CDR3 sequences, 7.7% seen once. This sample comprised CD4+ T cells sorted from PBMCs, obtained 5 days after the yellow fever booster vaccination. The source of these receptors is a man aged 30-40 years who received the YFV17D yellow fever vaccine.

This clonotype was counted ten times or more. The CDR3, as DNA: TGTGCCAGCAGGACGCCGGGACTAGCGGGATCCACCGGGGAGCTGTTTTTT. This gives the protein CASRTPGLAGSTGELFF. The gene calls are TRBV28 and TRBJ2-2; 13 bases agree with TRBD2. V was pared by 6 bases and J by 4 bases, with 8 bases of the junction left unmatched. CDR3 length equals 17 residues. Germline V gene sequence: CDR1 MDHEN, CDR2 SYDVKM.

This clonotype was observed at least ten times. V gene TRBV6-2 or TRBV6-3 combines with J gene TRBJ2-5; D possibly corresponds to TRBD2 (5 bases). The germline V gene has CDR1 MNHEY and CDR2 SVGEGT. Deletions cut 6 bases from V and 5 bases from J, with 13 bases between. The CDR3 covers 13 residues. The CDR3 here is CASRWGARETQYF. DNA for the CDR3: TGTGCCAGCAGATGGGGAGCCCGGGAGACCCAGTACTTC.

This clonotype was recorded at least ten times. This chain connects TRBV7-9 to TRBJ2-7; D is unresolved. This CDR3 spans 15 amino acids. Germline CDR1 and CDR2: SEHNR and FQNEAQ (reference sequence). V shed 1 base and J shed 2 bases, with 12 bases lying between them. CDR3 nucleotide sequence: TGTGCCAGCAGCTTAGACGCGCTAATGACCTACGAGCAGTACTTC. Encoded protein: CASSLDALMTYEQYF.

This clonotype occurred many times. The CDR3: CATSDFPGTGDQETQYF. CDR3 DNA sequence: TGTGCCACCAGTGATTTCCCCGGGACAGGGGACCAAGAGACCCAGTACTTC. The chain has TRBV24-1 and TRBJ2-5; 10 nucleotides line up with TRBD1. The CDR3 extends over 17 amino acids. CDR1 KGHDR and CDR2 SFDVKD come from the germline V gene. Losses at the gene ends were 1 base for V and 0 bases for J; bases not matched to a gene: 4.

The rearrangement uses TRBV20-1 and TRBJ2-1; D possibly corresponds to TRBD2 (7 bases). CDR1 is DFQATT, CDR2 SNEGSKA, per germline (reference sequence). The CDR3 totals 15 residues. Deletions cut 5 bases from V and 4 bases from J, with 18 bases between. The CDR3 bases are TGCAGTGCTCTGGGGGGGACAAACTATTACAATGAGCAGTTCTTC. Protein: CSALGGTNYYNEQFF.

This clonotype was picked up many times. V and J are TRBV12-3 or TRBV12-4 and TRBJ2-1; 11 bases agree with TRBD2. The CDR3 length is 13 residues. Trimming cost V 1 base and J 13 bases; bases outside gene matches: 3. CDR3 coding DNA: TGTGCCAGCAGTTTAGTGGGGACTAGCGGACAGTTCTTC. It yields the protein CASSLVGTSGQFF.

This clonotype has at least ten counts. The chain couples TRBV19 to TRBJ1-5; possible D gene TRBD1, 5 bases. Germline V gene lookup returns CDR1 LNHDA and CDR2 SQIVND (reference sequence). CDR3 size: 14 residues. The V end lost 5 bases, the J end lost 1 base, and 9 bases lay between the germline ends. The CDR3 region has the DNA TGTGCCAGTAGTTACCCAGGGAGCAATCAGCCCCAGCATTTT. Its protein product is CASSYPGSNQPQHF.

Ten or more counts support this clonotype. The chain links TRBV7-3 to TRBJ2-3, with unresolved D. Germline values: CDR1 SGHTA, CDR2 FQGTGA. The CDR3 loop spans 13 amino acids. Trimming left V 3 bases short and J 2 bases short, with 6 bases between. The CDR3 DNA reads TGTGCCAGCAGCTTCCAGACCACAGATACGCAGTATTTT. Translating gives CASSFQTTDTQYF.

The sample holds a few counts of this clonotype. The junction differs from germline at one of its ends, possibly a read error. The chain uses TRBV28 and TRBJ2-7, with TRBD1 matching 8 bases. This CDR3 contains 17 residues. Germline V gene data show CDR1 as MDHEN and CDR2 as SYDVKM. The CDR3 DNA follows: TGTGCCAGCAGTTCCCCCGAACACAGGGGGAACTGGTACGAGAAGTACTTC. This sequence encodes CASSSPEHRGNWYEKYF.

This clonotype was counted at least ten times. This chain joins TRBV12-3 or TRBV12-4 and TRBJ2-7; unclear D gene. Deletions cut 6 bases from V and 3 bases from J, with 15 bases between. This CDR3 comprises 14 residues. CDR3 residues: CASRTRGFNYEQYF. CDR3 DNA: TGTGCCAGCAGAACAAGAGGATTCAACTACGAGCAGTACTTC.

This clonotype has ten or more counts. CDR3 DNA: TGCAGTGCTAGATCCCACCGGGATTCACCCCTCCACTTT. Translated: CSARSHRDSPLHF. The chain carries TRBV20-1 and TRBJ1-6; D is undetermined. This CDR3 is 13 amino acids long. Between the trimmed V and J ends, which lost 2 bases and 8 bases, there was a span of 10 bases. Germline CDR1 reads DFQATT; CDR2 reads SNEGSKA (reference sequence).

This clonotype was counted a few times. The chain employs TRBV19 and TRBJ1-2, with a possible D match to TRBD1 (6 bases). V was shortened by 4 bases and J by 1 base, with 16 bases between the two germline ends. The CDR3 length is 16 residues. Germline V gene data show CDR1 as LNHDA and CDR2 as SQIVND (reference sequence). The CDR3 DNA sequence: TGTGCCAGTAGTACCCGTTCGGGGGGCGATAACTATGGCTACACCTTC. This encodes CASSTRSGGDNYGYTF. Based on the CDR3 plus reference TRBV19 and TRBJ1-2, the full variable domain is DGGITQSPKYLFRKEGQNVTLSCEQNLNHDAMYWYRQDPGQGLRLIYYSQIVNDFQKGDIAEGYSVSREKKESFPLTVTSAQKNPTAFYLCASSTRSGGDNYGYTFGSGTRLTVV.

This clonotype was counted many times. This chain links TRBV29-1 with TRBJ2-1; D is ambiguous. Germline CDR1 is SQVTM and CDR2 is ANQGSEA. The CDR3 loop spans 11 amino acids. The V and J ends lost 2 bases and 7 bases respectively, with 6 bases between them. The CDR3 DNA is TGCAGCGTTGAACGCCTGAATGAGCAGTTCTTC. The encoded protein is CSVERLNEQFF.

Ten or more counts support this clonotype. V usage is TRBV19 and J usage is TRBJ2-7; D possibly matches TRBD1 or TRBD2 (5 bases each). The CDR3 has 14 residues. Looked up from germline, CDR1 is LNHDA and CDR2 is SQIVND (reference sequence). The germline V and J ends were trimmed by 9 bases and 3 bases, with 18 bases remaining between them. CDR3 coding DNA: TGTGCCAGCAGCAACCGGGACGGCCTCTACGAGCAGTACTTC. Translated, it gives CASSNRDGLYEQYF.

Many counts were recorded for this clonotype. The rearrangement uses TRBV29-1 and TRBJ1-1; D unresolved. Trimming left V 0 bases short and J 9 bases short, with 17 bases between. The V gene's germline CDR1 is SQVTM and CDR2 ANQGSEA. This CDR3 is 14 amino acids long. Here the CDR3 reads CSVEDWSVTRKAFF. CDR3 DNA: TGCAGCGTTGAAGATTGGTCTGTGACAAGGAAAGCTTTCTTT.

This clonotype was seen ten or more times. This chain joins TRBV20-1 and TRBJ2-7, with 8 bases aligning to TRBD2. The CDR3 length is 13 residues. Germline loops: CDR1 DFQATT, CDR2 SNEGSKA (reference sequence). V dropped 7 bases and J dropped 5; count of bases not matched to a gene: 10. This CDR3 is CSVYSGTSNEQYF. The DNA for the CDR3 is TGCAGTGTTTATTCCGGGACTAGTAACGAGCAGTACTTC.

This clonotype has at least ten counts. The J gene is TRBJ2-5, the V gene TRBV7-2; D ambiguous. Germline-derived CDR1 and CDR2 are SGHTA and FQGNSA. The CDR3 is 13 amino acids. V lost 4 bases to trimming and J lost 5 bases, with 11 bases between them. The CDR3 loop is CASSSRWTETQYF. DNA for the CDR3: TGTGCCAGCAGCTCTAGGTGGACCGAGACCCAGTACTTC.

This clonotype was detected ten times or more. The chain carries TRBV9 and TRBJ2-3; a possible D gene is TRBD1 (6 bases). V was clipped by 2 bases and J by 6 bases, with 13 bases between them. Germline CDR1 and CDR2: SGDLS and YYNGEE. The CDR3 totals 14 residues. The CDR3 DNA is TGTGCCAGCAGCGTGTCCGGGGACAAGGATACGCAGTATTTT. As protein: CASSVSGDKDTQYF.

Many counts were recorded for this clonotype. V gene TRBV6-5 combines with J gene TRBJ2-1; TRBD2 aligns across 13 bases. This CDR3 has 16 amino acids. J lost 4 bases, V lost 6 bases, and 6 bases had no gene match. Germline V lookup: CDR1 MNHEY, CDR2 SVGAGI. For the CDR3, the DNA is TGTGCCAGCAGATCAACTAGCGGGAGGGGATACAATGAGCAGTTCTTC. Amino acid sequence: CASRSTSGRGYNEQFF.

This clonotype was picked up many times. The chain joins TRBV9 to TRBJ2-3; 11 bases match TRBD2. The CDR3 spans 17 residues. Germline lookup yields CDR1 SGDLS and CDR2 YYNGEE. V lost 4 bases to trimming and J lost 6 bases; unmatched junction nucleotides: 13. The CDR3 DNA follows: TGTGCCAGCAGCAACAGCCCGTCTAGCGGGAGGCTTGATACGCAGTATTTT. It codes for CASSNSPSSGRLDTQYF.

This clonotype was seen many times. The V gene is TRBV29-1, the J gene TRBJ2-7, with TRBD1 identical over 8 bases. V lost 7 bases and J lost 2; bases outside the gene matches: 13. CDR3 length: 15 residues. CDR1 is SQVTM and CDR2 is ANQGSEA in the germline V gene. CDR3 coding DNA: TGCAGCGCTCGCAGGGGGCCCCCCCTCACCTACGAGCAGTACTTC. Its translation: CSARRGPPLTYEQYF.

This clonotype was seen at least ten times. The V call is TRBV2, the J call TRBJ2-2, with 7 nucleotides matching TRBD2. The CDR3 loop spans 13 amino acids. With 6 bases clipped from V and 6 bases from J, the junction kept 4 bases outside the gene matches. Per the germline V gene, CDR1 is SNHLY and CDR2 is FYNNEI. Here the CDR3 DNA reads TGTGCCAGCAGGGCGACTAGCTCCGGGGAGCTGTTTTTT. As protein: CASRATSSGELFF.

This clonotype came up many times. CDR3 protein: CASRLGLAGNYEQYF. The CDR3 region has the DNA TGCGCCAGCAGACTTGGACTCGCGGGGAACTACGAGCAGTACTTC. The rearrangement joins TRBV5-1 to TRBJ2-7; a possible D gene is TRBD2 (6 bases). With 5 bases removed from V and 3 bases from J, the gap between germline ends came to 18 bases. The CDR3 covers 15 residues. Per germline, CDR1 SGHRS and CDR2 YFSETQ.

This clonotype was seen many times. The V call is TRBV12-3 or TRBV12-4, the J call TRBJ1-2, with a weak D call TRBD1 (5 bases). V lost 6 bases to trimming and J lost 4 bases, with 15 bases between them. CDR3 length: 14 residues. CDR3 sequence: CASRSREGLYGYTF. The CDR3 nucleotides are TGTGCCAGCAGGTCTCGCGAGGGACTCTATGGCTACACCTTC.

This clonotype occurred many times. The chain uses TRBV9 and TRBJ2-2; D remains ambiguous. The CDR3 has 15 residues. Deletions cut 2 bases from V and 6 bases from J, with 14 bases between. Germline assignment: CDR1 SGDLS and CDR2 YYNGEE. In nucleotides, the CDR3 is TGTGCCAGCAGCGTTGCACAGCGAGGTCCCGGGGAGCTGTTTTTT. It translates to CASSVAQRGPGELFF.

This clonotype has a handful of counts. This could be a read error, since a much larger clone is one nucleotide away. V and J are TRBV7-2 and TRBJ1-1; the match to TRBD1 covers 9 bases. Unmatched junction bases numbered 4, after V lost 3 bases and J lost 5 bases. Germline V lookup: CDR1 SGHTA, CDR2 FQGNSA. This CDR3 is 14 amino acids long. The CDR3 region is CASSLRTGDTEAFF. The DNA of the CDR3 is TGTGCCAGCAGCTTGCGGACAGGGGATACTGAAGCTTTCTTT.

This clonotype has ten or more counts. The chain recombines TRBV20-1 with TRBJ2-1, with TRBD2 matching over 11 bases. Germline CDR1 DFQATT, CDR2 SNEGSKA (reference sequence). The V gene end was trimmed by 1 base and the J gene end by 9 bases; junction bases not matched to a gene: 5. The CDR3 totals 14 residues. The CDR3 nucleotides read TGCAGTGCTAGAGTGCTAGCGGGAGGTAGTGAGCAGTTCTTC. Protein sequence: CSARVLAGGSEQFF.

This clonotype has a handful of counts. The gene calls are TRBV14 and TRBJ2-5, with 12 bases fitting TRBD2. The CDR3 covers 15 residues. Trimming cost V 1 base and J 5 bases; bases outside gene matches: 2. Germline values: CDR1 SGHDN, CDR2 FVKESK. CDR3 amino acids: CASSQGLAGAETQYF. The CDR3 DNA reads TGTGCCAGCAGCCAAGGACTAGCGGGAGCTGAGACCCAGTACTTC.

The sample holds a few counts of this clonotype. The chain uses TRBV6-2 or TRBV6-3 and TRBJ2-7, with unresolved D. The length of the CDR3 is 11 residues. The V gene lost 7 bases and the J gene lost 1 base, with 5 bases spanning the gap. Germline CDR1 is MNHEY and CDR2 is SVGEGT. As DNA, the CDR3 is TGTGCCAGCACCGATTCCTACGAGCAGTACTTC. Its protein product is CASTDSYEQYF.

This clonotype was observed at least ten times. The chain recombines TRBV2 with TRBJ2-2, with 7 positions matching TRBD2. CDR3 length: 15 residues. V dropped 3 bases and J dropped 7; count of bases not matched to a gene: 8. Germline assignment: CDR1 SNHLY and CDR2 FYNNEI. CDR3 coding DNA: TGTGCCAGCAGTGACCACTGGGGGGGTATCGGGGAGCTGTTTTTT. Translated, it gives CASSDHWGGIGELFF.

This clonotype occurred many times. This sequence joins TRBV18 and TRBJ2-4, with 9 bases matching TRBD2. This CDR3 has 15 residues. V lost 6 bases, J lost 3 bases, and 6 bases stayed unmatched. Germline CDR1 KGHSH, CDR2 LQKENI. CDR3 bases: TGTGCCAGCTCTGAAGCGGGAGGTTTCAAAAACATTCAGTACTTC. Residues: CASSEAGGFKNIQYF. The full variable domain, in which reference TRBV18 and TRBJ2-4 provide the parts outside the CDR3, is NAGVMQNPRHLVRRRGQEARLRCSPMKGHSHVYWYRQLPEEGLKFMVYLQKENIIDESGMPKERFSAEFPKEGPSILRIQQVVRGDSAAYFCASSEAGGFKNIQYFGAGTRLSVL.

The chain joins TRBV7-2 to TRBJ2-1; D is ambiguous. CDR3 size: 16 residues. Germline values: CDR1 SGHTA, CDR2 FQGNSA. The ends were cut back, 2 bases at V and 7 bases at J, with 18 bases in the middle. CDR3 loop: CASSLIEDGYKNEQFF. The DNA for the CDR3 is TGTGCCAGCAGCTTAATCGAAGACGGGTATAAGAATGAGCAGTTCTTC.